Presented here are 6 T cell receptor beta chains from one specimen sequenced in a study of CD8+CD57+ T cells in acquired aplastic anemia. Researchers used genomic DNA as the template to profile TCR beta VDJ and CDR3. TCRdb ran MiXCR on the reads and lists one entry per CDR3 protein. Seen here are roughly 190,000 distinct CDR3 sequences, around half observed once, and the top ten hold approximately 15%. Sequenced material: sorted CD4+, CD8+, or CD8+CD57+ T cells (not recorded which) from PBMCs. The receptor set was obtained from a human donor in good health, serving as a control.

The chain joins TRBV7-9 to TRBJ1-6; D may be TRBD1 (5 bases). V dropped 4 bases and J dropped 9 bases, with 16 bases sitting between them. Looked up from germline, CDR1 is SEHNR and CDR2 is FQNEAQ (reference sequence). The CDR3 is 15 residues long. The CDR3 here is CASSSGTEASSPLHF. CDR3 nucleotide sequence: TGTGCCAGCAGCTCAGGGACGGAGGCAAGTTCACCCCTCCACTTT.

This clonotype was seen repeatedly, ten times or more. The CDR3 sequence is CASSDRRGLWATDTQYF. The CDR3 nucleotides read TGTGCCAGCAGTGATCGGCGGGGGCTTTGGGCCACAGATACGCAGTATTTT. The gene calls are TRBV2 and TRBJ2-3; D possibly corresponds to TRBD2 (7 bases). Germline assignment: CDR1 SNHLY and CDR2 FYNNEI. Between the trimmed V and J ends, which lost 3 bases and 2 bases, there was a span of 18 bases. This CDR3 is built from 17 residues.

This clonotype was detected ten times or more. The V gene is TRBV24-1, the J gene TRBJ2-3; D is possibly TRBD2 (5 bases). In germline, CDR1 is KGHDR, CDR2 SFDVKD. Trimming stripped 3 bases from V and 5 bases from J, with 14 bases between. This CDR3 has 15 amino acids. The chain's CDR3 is CATSDAGVLGDTQYF. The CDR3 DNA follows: TGTGCCACCAGTGATGCCGGGGTACTCGGAGATACGCAGTATTTT.

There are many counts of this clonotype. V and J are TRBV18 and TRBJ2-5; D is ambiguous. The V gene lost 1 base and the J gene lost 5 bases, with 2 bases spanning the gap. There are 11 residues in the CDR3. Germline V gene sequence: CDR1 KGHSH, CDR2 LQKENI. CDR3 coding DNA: TGTGCCAGCTCACCACTCGAGACCCAGTACTTC. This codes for CASSPLETQYF.

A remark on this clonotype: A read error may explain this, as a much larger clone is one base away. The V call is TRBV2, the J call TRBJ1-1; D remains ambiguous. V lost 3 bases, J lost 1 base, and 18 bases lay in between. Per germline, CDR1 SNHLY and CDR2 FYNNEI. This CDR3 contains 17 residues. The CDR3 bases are TGTGCCAGCAGTGATTTCAACCTTTCTACATGGAACACTGAAGCTTTCTTT. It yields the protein CASSDFNLSTWNTEAFF. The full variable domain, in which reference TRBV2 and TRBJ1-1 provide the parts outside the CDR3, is EPEVTQTPSHQVTQMGQEVILRCVPISNHLYFYWYRQILGQKVEFLVSFYNNEISEKSEIFDDQFSVERPDGSNFTLKIRSTKLEDSAMYFCASSDFNLSTWNTEAFFGQGTRLTVV.

The DNA of the CDR3 is TGCAGCGTTGGGGAAGGTACCTACGAGCAGTACTTC. Translation gives CSVGEGTYEQYF. The chain links TRBV29-1 to TRBJ2-7; D remains ambiguous. From germline, CDR1 is SQVTM and CDR2 ANQGSEA. The CDR3 covers 12 residues. Trimming removed 4 bases at V and 2 bases at J, with 9 bases between.